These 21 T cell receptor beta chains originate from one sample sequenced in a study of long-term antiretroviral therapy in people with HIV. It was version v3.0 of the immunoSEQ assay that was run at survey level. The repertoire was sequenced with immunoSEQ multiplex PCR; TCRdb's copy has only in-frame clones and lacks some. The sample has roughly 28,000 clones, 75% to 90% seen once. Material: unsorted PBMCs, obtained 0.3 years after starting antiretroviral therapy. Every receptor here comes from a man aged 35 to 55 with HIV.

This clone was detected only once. The CDR3, as DNA: TGTGCCAGCAGCCAAGATAGCCCCCCGGGGCCTAGCTCCTACGAGCAGTACTTC. Translating it yields CASSQDSPPGPSSYEQYF. This rearrangement joins TRBV4-2 to TRBJ2-7, with D possibly being TRBD1 or TRBD2 (5 bases each). The CDR3 runs 18 residues. The V gene's germline CDR1 is LGHNA and CDR2 YNFKEQ. The V end lost 0 bases, the J end lost 0 bases, and 18 bases lay between the germline ends.

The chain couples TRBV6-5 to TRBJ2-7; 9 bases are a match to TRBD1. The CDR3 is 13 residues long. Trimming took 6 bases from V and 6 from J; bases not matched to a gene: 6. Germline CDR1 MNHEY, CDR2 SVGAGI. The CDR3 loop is CASRLRQGGEQYF. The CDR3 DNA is TGTGCCAGCAGACTAAGACAGGGGGGCGAGCAGTACTTC.

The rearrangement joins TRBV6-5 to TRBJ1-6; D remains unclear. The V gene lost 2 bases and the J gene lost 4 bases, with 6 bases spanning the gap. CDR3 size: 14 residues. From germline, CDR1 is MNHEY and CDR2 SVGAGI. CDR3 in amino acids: CASSYRRYNSPLHF. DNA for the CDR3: TGTGCCAGCAGTTACCGCCGGTATAATTCACCCCTCCACTTT.

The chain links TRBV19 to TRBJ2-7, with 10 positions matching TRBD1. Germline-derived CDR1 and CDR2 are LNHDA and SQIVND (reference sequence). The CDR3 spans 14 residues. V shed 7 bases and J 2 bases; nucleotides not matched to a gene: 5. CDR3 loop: CASTAGTGAYEQYF. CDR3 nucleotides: TGTGCCAGTACCGCCGGGACAGGGGCCTACGAGCAGTACTTC.

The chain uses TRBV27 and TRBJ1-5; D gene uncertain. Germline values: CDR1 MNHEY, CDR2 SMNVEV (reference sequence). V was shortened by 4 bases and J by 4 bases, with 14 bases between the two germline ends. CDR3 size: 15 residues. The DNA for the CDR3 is TGTGCCAGCAGTTCAAGGCACAATAGGAATCAGCCCCAGCATTTT. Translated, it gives CASSSRHNRNQPQHF.

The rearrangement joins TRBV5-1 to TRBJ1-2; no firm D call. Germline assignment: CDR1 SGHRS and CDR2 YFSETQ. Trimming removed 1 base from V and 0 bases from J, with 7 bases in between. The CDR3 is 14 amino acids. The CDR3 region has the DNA TGCGCCAGCAGCTTGAACCCGGCTAACTATGGCTACACCTTC. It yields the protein CASSLNPANYGYTF.

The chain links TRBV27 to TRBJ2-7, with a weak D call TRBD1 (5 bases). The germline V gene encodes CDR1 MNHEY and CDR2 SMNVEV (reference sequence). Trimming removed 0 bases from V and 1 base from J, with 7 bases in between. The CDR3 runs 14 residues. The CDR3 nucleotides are TGTGCCAGCAGTTTATCGAGACAGTCCTACGAGCAGTACTTC. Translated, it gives CASSLSRQSYEQYF.

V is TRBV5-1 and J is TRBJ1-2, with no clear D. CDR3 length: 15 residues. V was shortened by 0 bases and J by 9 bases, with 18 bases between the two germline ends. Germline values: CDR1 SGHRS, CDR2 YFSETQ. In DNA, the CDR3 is TGCGCCAGCAGCTTGGCGGGAACGAGTGTGGGTAGCTACACCTTC. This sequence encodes CASSLAGTSVGSYTF.

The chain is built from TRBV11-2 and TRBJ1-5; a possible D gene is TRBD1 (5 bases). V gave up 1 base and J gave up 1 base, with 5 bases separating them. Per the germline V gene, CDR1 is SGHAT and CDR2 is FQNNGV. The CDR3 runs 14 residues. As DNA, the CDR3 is TGTGCCAGCAGCTTAGCAGGGAGCAATCAGCCCCAGCATTTT. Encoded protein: CASSLAGSNQPQHF.

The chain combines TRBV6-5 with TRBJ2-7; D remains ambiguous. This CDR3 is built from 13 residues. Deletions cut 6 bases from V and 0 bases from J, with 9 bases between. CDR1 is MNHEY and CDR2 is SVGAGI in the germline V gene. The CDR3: CASSPGNSYEQYF. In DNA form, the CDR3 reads TGTGCCAGCAGCCCTGGTAACTCCTACGAGCAGTACTTC.

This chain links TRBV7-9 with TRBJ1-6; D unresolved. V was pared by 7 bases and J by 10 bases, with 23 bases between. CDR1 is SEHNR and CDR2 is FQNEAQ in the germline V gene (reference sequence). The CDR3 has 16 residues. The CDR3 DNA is TGTGCCAGCACCCTAGGGCATGGCGGAGTAGGGTCACCCCTCCACTTT. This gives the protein CASTLGHGGVGSPLHF.

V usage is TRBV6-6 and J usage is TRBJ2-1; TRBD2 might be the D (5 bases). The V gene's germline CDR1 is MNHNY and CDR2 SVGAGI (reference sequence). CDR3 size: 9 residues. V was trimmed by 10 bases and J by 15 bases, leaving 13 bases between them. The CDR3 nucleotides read TGTGCCACCGGCCGGGAACCGTTCTTC. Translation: CATGREPFF.

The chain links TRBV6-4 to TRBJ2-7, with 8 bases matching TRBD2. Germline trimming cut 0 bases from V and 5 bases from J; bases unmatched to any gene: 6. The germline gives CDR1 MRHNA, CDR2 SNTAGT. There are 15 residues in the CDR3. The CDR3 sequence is CASSDSLAGSNEQYF. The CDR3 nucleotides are TGTGCCAGCAGTGACTCGTTAGCGGGGTCGAACGAGCAGTACTTC.

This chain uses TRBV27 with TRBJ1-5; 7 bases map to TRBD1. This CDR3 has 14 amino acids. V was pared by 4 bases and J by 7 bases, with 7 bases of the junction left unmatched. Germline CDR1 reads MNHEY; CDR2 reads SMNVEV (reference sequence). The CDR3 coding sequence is TGTGCCAGCAGTTATGGAGGGGGCGGGCAGCCCCAGCATTTT. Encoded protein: CASSYGGGGQPQHF.

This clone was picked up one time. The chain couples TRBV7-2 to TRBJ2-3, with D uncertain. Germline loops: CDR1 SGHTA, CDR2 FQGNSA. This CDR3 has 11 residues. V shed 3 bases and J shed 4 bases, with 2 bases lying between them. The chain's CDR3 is CASSFPDTQYF. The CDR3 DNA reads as TGTGCCAGCAGCTTTCCAGATACGCAGTATTTT.

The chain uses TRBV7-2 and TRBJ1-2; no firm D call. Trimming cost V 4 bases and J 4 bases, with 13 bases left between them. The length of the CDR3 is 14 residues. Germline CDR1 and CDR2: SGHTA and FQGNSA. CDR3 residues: CASSSGPRGYGYTF. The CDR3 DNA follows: TGTGCCAGCAGCTCCGGACCAAGAGGCTATGGCTACACCTTC.

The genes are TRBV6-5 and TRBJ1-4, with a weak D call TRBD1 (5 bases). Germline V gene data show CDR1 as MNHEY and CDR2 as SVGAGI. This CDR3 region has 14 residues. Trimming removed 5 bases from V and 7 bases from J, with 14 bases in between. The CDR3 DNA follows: TGTGCCAGCAGTCCGGGACTGTGGGCTGAAAAACTGTTTTTT. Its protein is CASSPGLWAEKLFF.

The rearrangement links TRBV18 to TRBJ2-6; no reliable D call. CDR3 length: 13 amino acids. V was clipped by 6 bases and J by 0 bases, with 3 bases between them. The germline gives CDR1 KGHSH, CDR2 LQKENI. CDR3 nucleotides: TGTGCCAGCTCCCCCTCTGGGGCCAACGTCCTGACTTTC. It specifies CASSPSGANVLTF.

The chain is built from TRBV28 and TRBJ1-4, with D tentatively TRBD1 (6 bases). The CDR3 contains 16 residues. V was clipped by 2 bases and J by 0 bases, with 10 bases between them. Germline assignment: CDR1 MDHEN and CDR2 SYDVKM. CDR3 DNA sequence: TGTGCCAGCAGTTTAAGGGGGGCATCAACTAATGAAAAACTGTTTTTT. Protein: CASSLRGASTNEKLFF. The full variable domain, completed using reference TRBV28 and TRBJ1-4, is DVKVTQSSRYLVKRTGEKVFLECVQDMDHENMFWYRQDPGLGLRLIYFSYDVKMKEKGDIPEGYSVSREKKERFSLILESASTNQTSMYLCASSLRGASTNEKLFFGSGTQLSVL.

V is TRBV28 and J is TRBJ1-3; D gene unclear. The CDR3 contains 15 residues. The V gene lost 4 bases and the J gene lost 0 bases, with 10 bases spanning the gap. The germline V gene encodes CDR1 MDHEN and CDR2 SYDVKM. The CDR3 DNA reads TGTGCCAGCAGTTCAGACGGGTCCTCTGGAAACACCATATATTTT. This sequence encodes CASSSDGSSGNTIYF. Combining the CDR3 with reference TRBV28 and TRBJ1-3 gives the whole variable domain DVKVTQSSRYLVKRTGEKVFLECVQDMDHENMFWYRQDPGLGLRLIYFSYDVKMKEKGDIPEGYSVSREKKERFSLILESASTNQTSMYLCASSSDGSSGNTIYFGEGSWLTVV.

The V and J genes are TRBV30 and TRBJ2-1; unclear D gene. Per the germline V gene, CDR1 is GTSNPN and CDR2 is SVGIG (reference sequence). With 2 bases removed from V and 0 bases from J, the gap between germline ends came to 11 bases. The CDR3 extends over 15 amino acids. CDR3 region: CAWSTDRSSYNEQFF. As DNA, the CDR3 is TGTGCCTGGAGTACCGACCGTAGCTCCTACAATGAGCAGTTCTTC.